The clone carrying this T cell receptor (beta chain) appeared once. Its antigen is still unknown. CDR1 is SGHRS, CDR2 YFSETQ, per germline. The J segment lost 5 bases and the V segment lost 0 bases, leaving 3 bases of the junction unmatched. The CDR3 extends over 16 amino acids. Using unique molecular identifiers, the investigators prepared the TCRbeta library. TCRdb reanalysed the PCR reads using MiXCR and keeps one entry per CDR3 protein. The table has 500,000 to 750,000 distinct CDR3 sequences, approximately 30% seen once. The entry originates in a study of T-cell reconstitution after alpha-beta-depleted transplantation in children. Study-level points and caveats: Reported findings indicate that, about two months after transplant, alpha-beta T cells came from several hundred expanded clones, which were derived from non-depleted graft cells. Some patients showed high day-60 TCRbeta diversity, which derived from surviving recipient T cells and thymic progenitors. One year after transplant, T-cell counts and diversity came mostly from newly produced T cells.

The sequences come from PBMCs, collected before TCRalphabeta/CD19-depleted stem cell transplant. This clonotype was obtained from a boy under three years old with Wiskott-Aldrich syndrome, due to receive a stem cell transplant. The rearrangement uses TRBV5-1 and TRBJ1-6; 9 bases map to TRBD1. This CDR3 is CASSLGQGVNNSPLHF. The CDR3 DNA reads TGCGCCAGCAGCTTGGGACAGGGGGTCAATAATTCACCCCTCCACTTT.